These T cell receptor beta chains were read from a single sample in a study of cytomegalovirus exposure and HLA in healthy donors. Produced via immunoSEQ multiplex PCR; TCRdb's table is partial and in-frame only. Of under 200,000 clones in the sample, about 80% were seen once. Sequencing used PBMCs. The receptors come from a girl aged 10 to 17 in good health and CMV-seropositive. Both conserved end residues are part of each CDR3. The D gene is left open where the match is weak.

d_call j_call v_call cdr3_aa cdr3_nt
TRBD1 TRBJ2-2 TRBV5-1 CASSPEQGASTGELFF TGCGCCAGCAGCCCGGAACAGGGGGCTAGTACCGGGGAGCTGTTTTTT
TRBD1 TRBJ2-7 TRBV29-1 CSVEPIRTGGYEQYF TGCAGCGTTGAACCGATCAGGACAGGGGGCTACGAGCAGTACTTC
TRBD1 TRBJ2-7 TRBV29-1 CSAGQGIYYEQYF TGCAGCGCTGGACAGGGGATTTACTACGAGCAGTACTTC
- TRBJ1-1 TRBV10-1 CASSGGGNTEAFF TGCGCCAGCAGTGGAGGGGGAAACACTGAAGCTTTCTTT
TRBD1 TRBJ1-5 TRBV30 CAARDRGHQPQHF TGTGCCGCTCGGGACAGGGGCCATCAGCCCCAGCATTTT
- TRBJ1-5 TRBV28 CASSLWAARINQPQHF TGTGCCAGCAGTTTATGGGCGGCCAGAATCAATCAGCCCCAGCATTTT
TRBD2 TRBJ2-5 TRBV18 CASSRSSGVETQYF TGTGCCAGCTCACGTTCTAGCGGGGTGGAGACCCAGTACTTC
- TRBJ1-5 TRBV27 CASRPKQGWGNQPQHF TGTGCCAGCAGGCCTAAACAGGGCTGGGGCAATCAGCCCCAGCATTTT
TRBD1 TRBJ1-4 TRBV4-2 CASSPWTGSAEKLFF TGTGCCAGCAGCCCCTGGACAGGGTCGGCTGAAAAACTGTTTTTT
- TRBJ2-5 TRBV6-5 CAGSYPGLGGQETQYF TGTGCCGGCAGTTATCCGGGACTAGGGGGCCAGGAGACCCAGTACTTC
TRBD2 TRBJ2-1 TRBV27 CASSPHETSGIYNEQFF TGTGCCAGCAGTCCCCATGAGACTAGCGGAATATACAATGAGCAGTTCTTC
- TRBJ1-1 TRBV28 CASNVPRGGGTEAFF TGTGCCAGCAACGTCCCCAGGGGTGGAGGAACTGAAGCTTTCTTT
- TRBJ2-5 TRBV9 CASSVVGGGVETQYF TGTGCCAGCAGCGTAGTAGGTGGGGGCGTGGAGACCCAGTACTTC
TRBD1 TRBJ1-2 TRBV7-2 CASSLARTGKGYTF TGTGCCAGCAGCTTAGCTAGGACAGGGAAAGGCTACACCTTC